One sample yielded the 16 T cell receptor beta chains listed below, sequenced in a study of shared T cell receptors in the human thymus. Generated by immunoSEQ multiplex PCR, the TCRdb table keeps only in-frame clones and is missing some. The data show some 720,000 clones, with 70% to 90% seen just once and 0.0095% to 0.011% held by the top ten. This sample was shared with a second study, whose subject was human thymus T cells.

Source material: thymocytes. These receptors were obtained from a boy in the first two years of life with a congenital heart defect.

The CDR3 DNA reads as TGTGCCAGCAGCCCTACCGCAGGGCTCCAAGAGACCCAGTACTTC. Translation: CASSPTAGLQETQYF. The chain joins TRBV7-2 to TRBJ2-5; D is possibly TRBD1 (5 bases). V dropped 5 bases and J dropped 1 base, with 14 bases sitting between them. CDR1 is SGHTA and CDR2 is FQGNSA in the germline V gene. The CDR3 sequence is 15 residues long.

The chain joins TRBV5-4 to TRBJ1-1; D is uncertain. Trimming took off 1 base at V and 0 bases at J, with 13 bases between the two ends. CDR1 and CDR2 from the germline V gene are SGHNT and YYREEE (reference sequence). The CDR3 loop spans 16 amino acids. The CDR3 protein is CASSLMGGGMNTEAFF. In nucleotides, the CDR3 is TGTGCCAGCAGCTTGATGGGAGGAGGGATGAACACTGAAGCTTTCTTT.

This clone was observed once. The chain uses TRBV5-4 and TRBJ1-5, with 7 nucleotides matching TRBD1. CDR3 length: 15 residues. The J segment lost 2 bases and the V segment lost 0 bases, leaving 2 bases of the junction unmatched. Germline V lookup: CDR1 SGHNT, CDR2 YYREEE (reference sequence). The CDR3 region has the DNA TGTGCCAGCAGCTTGGGAGACAGGGGCAATCAGCCCCAGCATTTT. It codes for CASSLGDRGNQPQHF.

This rearrangement joins TRBV7-6 to TRBJ2-7, with 15 bases lining up with TRBD2. CDR3 length equals 18 residues. V lost 5 bases, J lost 2 bases, and 10 bases stayed unmatched. Germline CDR1 SGHVS, CDR2 FNYEAQ. The CDR3 region is CASSPGLAGGPVTYEQYF. CDR3 in DNA: TGTGCCAGCAGCCCCGGACTAGCGGGAGGGCCAGTTACCTACGAGCAGTACTTC.

The chain recombines TRBV27 with TRBJ2-3; 7 bases fit TRBD1. Germline V gives CDR1 MNHEY, CDR2 SMNVEV (reference sequence). The trim removed 5 bases at V and 3 bases at J, leaving 8 bases unmatched. This CDR3 has 15 amino acids. CDR3 sequence reads: CASSRQGSWTDTQYF. The CDR3 DNA is TGTGCCAGCAGTCGACAGGGTTCGTGGACAGATACGCAGTATTTT.

The V and J genes are TRBV7-9 and TRBJ2-2; TRBD1 might be the D (5 bases). The ends were cut back, 5 bases at V and 6 bases at J, with 13 bases in the middle. The CDR3 covers 14 residues. Germline V gene lookup returns CDR1 SEHNR and CDR2 FQNEAQ (reference sequence). As DNA, the CDR3 is TGTGCCAGCAGCCCGGAAGGGGCAGCCGGGGAGCTGTTTTTT. Translation: CASSPEGAAGELFF.

V gene TRBV7-8 combines with J gene TRBJ1-5, with D possibly TRBD1 on 5 matching bases. CDR1 and CDR2 from the germline V gene are SGHVS and FQNEAQ. The CDR3 runs 18 residues. The ends were cut back, 1 base at V and 5 bases at J, with 21 bases in the middle. The CDR3 loop reads CASSLGSRKDTMDQPQHF. DNA for the CDR3: TGTGCCAGCAGCTTAGGTTCGCGCAAGGACACCATGGATCAGCCCCAGCATTTT.

This clone was seen only once. The J gene is TRBJ2-3, the V gene TRBV6-4; 7 bases are a match to TRBD2. The CDR3 has 14 amino acids. Trimming removed 3 bases from V and 5 bases from J; junction bases left unmatched: 5. The germline V gene has CDR1 MRHNA and CDR2 SNTAGT. The CDR3 sequence is CASSEQRGGDTQYF. CDR3 sequence (DNA): TGTGCCAGCAGTGAACAGCGGGGTGGAGATACGCAGTATTTT.

This clone was recorded once. The J gene is TRBJ2-2, the V gene TRBV7-8, with D possibly matching TRBD2 (5 bases). The CDR3 totals 18 residues. Trimming left V 7 bases short and J 4 bases short, with 25 bases between. Germline CDR1 reads SGHVS; CDR2 reads FQNEAQ. CDR3 DNA sequence: TGTGCCAGCAACCCCCATCGACTAACAGAGCCGGGCACCGGGGAGCTGTTTTTT. Amino acid sequence: CASNPHRLTEPGTGELFF.

The V and J genes are TRBV5-6 and TRBJ2-1; 11 bases line up with TRBD2. Germline assignment: CDR1 SGHDT and CDR2 YYEEEE. Trimming at V came to 2 bases and at J to 15 bases, leaving 10 bases not matched to a gene. The CDR3 is 14 residues long. CDR3 sequence: CASSFGTSGPRGFF. The CDR3 DNA reads as TGTGCCAGCAGCTTTGGGACTAGCGGCCCCCGAGGGTTCTTC.

V and J are TRBV7-3 and TRBJ1-1; D gene uncertain. Trimming removed 0 bases from V and 0 bases from J, with 11 bases in between. From germline, CDR1 is SGHTA and CDR2 FQGTGA. The length of the CDR3 is 16 residues. DNA of the CDR3: TGTGCCAGCAGCTTAACGCCGGAGAGCATGAACACTGAAGCTTTCTTT. Translation: CASSLTPESMNTEAFF.

J is TRBJ2-2 and V is TRBV14, with D possibly being TRBD1 (6 bases). The V and J ends lost 4 bases and 4 bases respectively, with 10 bases between them. CDR1 and CDR2 (germline): SGHDN, FVKESK. The CDR3 is 14 residues long. The CDR3 DNA follows: TGTGCCAGCAGCCCGCGGACAGTCACCGGGGAGCTGTTTTTT. This translates into CASSPRTVTGELFF. The entire variable domain, with the rest obtained from reference TRBV14 and TRBJ2-2, is as follows: EAGVTQFPSHSVIEKGQTVTLRCDPISGHDNLYWYRRVMGKEIKFLLHFVKESKQDESGMPNNRFLAERTGGTYSTLKVQPAELEDSGVYFCASSPRTVTGELFFGEGSRLTVL.

The rearrangement uses TRBV27 and TRBJ1-3; TRBD1 matches at 7 bases. This CDR3 comprises 16 residues. V lost 2 bases to trimming and J lost 2 bases; unmatched junction nucleotides: 6. Germline V gives CDR1 MNHEY, CDR2 SMNVEV (reference sequence). In DNA form, the CDR3 reads TGTGCCAGCAGTTTACAAGGGCAGGGGGCTGGAAACACCATATATTTT. The encoded protein is CASSLQGQGAGNTIYF.

This clone appeared once. The V gene is TRBV6-5, the J gene TRBJ2-7; D perhaps matches TRBD1 (7 bases). CDR1 is MNHEY, CDR2 SVGAGI, per germline. This CDR3 contains 16 residues. Trimming took 0 bases from V and 2 from J, leaving 14 bases between them. The CDR3 nucleotides are TGTGCCAGCAGTTACTCGGACCGCAGGGGGGCCTACGAGCAGTACTTC. It yields the protein CASSYSDRRGAYEQYF.

This clone has a handful of counts. This sample includes further DNA sequences coding for the same CDR3. The chain employs TRBV19 and TRBJ2-1, with D possibly matching TRBD1 (6 bases). The CDR3 has 11 amino acids. V lost 7 bases, J lost 7 bases, and 8 bases lay in between. The germline V gene has CDR1 LNHDA and CDR2 SQIVND (reference sequence). The CDR3 DNA reads TGTGCCAGTACAGGGGTAAATGAGCAGTTCTTC. It codes for CASTGVNEQFF.

The V call is TRBV7-3, the J call TRBJ1-1; a weak D match, TRBD1 (5 bases). Germline-derived CDR1 and CDR2 are SGHTA and FQGTGA. The CDR3 runs 15 residues. V gave up 5 bases and J gave up 4 bases, with 17 bases separating them. The CDR3 DNA reads TGTGCCAGCAGCCGAGGGAGGGGTGGGAGCACTGAAGCTTTCTTT. It codes for CASSRGRGGSTEAFF. Together with reference TRBV7-3 and TRBJ1-1, the CDR3 gives the full variable domain: GAGVSQTPSNKVTEKGKYVELRCDPISGHTALYWYRQSLGQGPEFLIYFQGTGAADDSGLPNDRFFAVRPEGSVSTLKIQRTERGDSAVYLCASSRGRGGSTEAFFGQGTRLTVV.